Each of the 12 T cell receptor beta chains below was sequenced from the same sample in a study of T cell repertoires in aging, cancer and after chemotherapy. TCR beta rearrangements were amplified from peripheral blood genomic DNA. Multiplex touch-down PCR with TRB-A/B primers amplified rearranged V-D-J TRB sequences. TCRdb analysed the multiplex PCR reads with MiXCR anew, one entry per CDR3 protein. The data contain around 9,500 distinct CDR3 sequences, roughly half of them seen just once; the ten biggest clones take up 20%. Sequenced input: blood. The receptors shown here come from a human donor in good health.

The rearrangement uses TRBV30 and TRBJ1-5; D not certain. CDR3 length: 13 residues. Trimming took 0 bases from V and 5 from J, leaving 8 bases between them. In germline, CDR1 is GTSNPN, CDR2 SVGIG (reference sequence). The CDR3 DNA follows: TGTGCCTGGAGTGTGGCCGGGGATCAGCCCCAGCATTTT. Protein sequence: CAWSVAGDQPQHF. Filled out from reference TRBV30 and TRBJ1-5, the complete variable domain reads SQTIHQWPATLVQPVGSPLSLECTVEGTSNPNLYWYRQAAGRGLQLLFYSVGIGQISSEVPQNLSASRPQDRQFILSSKKLLLSDSGFYLCAWSVAGDQPQHFGDGTRLSIL.

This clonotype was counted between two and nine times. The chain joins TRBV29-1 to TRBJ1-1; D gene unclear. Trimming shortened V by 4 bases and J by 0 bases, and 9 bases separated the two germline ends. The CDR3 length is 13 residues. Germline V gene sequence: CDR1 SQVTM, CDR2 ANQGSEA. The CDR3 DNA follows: TGCAGCGTTGGGTCGCCAGTGAACACTGAAGCTTTCTTT. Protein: CSVGSPVNTEAFF.

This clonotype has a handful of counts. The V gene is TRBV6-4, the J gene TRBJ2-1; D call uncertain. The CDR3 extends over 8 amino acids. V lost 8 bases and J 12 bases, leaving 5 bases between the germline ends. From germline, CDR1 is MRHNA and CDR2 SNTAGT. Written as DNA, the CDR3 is TGTGCCAGCGAGAGGCAGTTCTTC. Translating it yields CASERQFF.

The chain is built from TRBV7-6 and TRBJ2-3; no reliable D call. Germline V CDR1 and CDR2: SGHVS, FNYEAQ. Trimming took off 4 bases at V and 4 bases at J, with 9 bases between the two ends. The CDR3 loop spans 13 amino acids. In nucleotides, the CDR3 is TGTGCCAGCAGCTCCTCTTACTCAGATACGCAGTATTTT. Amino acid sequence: CASSSSYSDTQYF.

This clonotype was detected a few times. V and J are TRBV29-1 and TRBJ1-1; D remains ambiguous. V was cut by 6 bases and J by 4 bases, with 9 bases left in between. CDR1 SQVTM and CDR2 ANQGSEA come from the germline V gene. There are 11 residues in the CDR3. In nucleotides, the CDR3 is TGCAGCGTGGCTAGGGTCACTGAAGCTTTCTTT. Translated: CSVARVTEAFF.

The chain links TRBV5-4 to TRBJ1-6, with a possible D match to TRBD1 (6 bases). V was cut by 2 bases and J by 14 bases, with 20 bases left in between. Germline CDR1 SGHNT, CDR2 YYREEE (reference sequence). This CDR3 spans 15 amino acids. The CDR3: CASSFDRQSTGSLHF. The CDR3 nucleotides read TGTGCCAGCAGCTTTGACAGGCAATCCACGGGGTCCCTCCACTTT.

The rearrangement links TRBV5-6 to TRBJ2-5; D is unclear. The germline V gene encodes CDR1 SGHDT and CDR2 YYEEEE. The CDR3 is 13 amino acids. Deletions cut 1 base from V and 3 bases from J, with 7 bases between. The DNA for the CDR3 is TGTGCCAGCAGCTTGCCCCCGAAAGAGACCCAGTACTTC. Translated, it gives CASSLPPKETQYF.

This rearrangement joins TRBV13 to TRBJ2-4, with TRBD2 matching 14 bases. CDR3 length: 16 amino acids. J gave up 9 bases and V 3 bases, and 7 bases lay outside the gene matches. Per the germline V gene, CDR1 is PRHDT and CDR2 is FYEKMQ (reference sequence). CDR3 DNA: TGTGCCAGCAGCTTTGGACTAGCGGGGGGAGGCGGCATTCAGTACTTC. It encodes CASSFGLAGGGGIQYF.

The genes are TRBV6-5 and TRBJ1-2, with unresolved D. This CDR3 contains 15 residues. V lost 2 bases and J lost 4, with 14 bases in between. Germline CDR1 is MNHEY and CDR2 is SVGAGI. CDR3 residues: CASSYGSRRTYGYTF. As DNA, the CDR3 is TGTGCCAGCAGTTACGGAAGCAGGCGCACCTATGGCTACACCTTC.

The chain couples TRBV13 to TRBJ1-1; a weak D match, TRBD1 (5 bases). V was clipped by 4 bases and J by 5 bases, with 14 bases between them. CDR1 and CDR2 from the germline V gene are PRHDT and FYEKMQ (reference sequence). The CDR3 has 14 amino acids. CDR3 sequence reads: CASSSRRKGTEAFF. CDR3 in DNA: TGTGCCAGCAGCTCCCGCCGGAAGGGGACTGAAGCTTTCTTT.

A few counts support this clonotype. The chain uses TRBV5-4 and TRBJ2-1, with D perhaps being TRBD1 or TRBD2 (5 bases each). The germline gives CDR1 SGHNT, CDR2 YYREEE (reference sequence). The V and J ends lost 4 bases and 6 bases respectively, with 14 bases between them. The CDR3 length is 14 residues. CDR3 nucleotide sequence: TGTGCCAGCAGCCCACCCACGGGGCCCAATGAGCAGTTCTTC. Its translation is CASSPPTGPNEQFF.

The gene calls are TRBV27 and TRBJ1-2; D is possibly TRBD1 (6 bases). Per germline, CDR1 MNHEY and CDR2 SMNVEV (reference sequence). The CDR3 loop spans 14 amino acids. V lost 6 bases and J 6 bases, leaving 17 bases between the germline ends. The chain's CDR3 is CASSEERGRNGYTF. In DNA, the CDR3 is TGTGCCAGCAGCGAAGAAAGGGGGAGAAATGGCTACACCTTC.